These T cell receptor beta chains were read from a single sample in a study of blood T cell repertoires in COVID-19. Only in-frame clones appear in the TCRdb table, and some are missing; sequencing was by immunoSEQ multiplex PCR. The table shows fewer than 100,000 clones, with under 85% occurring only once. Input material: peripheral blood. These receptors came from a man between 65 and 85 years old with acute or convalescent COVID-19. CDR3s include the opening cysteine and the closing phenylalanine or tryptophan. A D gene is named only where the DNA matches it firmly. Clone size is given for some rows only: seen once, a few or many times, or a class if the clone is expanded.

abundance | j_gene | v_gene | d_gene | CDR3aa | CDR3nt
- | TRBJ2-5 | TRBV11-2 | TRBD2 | CASSLGVASGGETQYF | TGTGCCAGCAGCTTAGGGGTGGCTAGCGGGGGAGAGACCCAGTACTTC
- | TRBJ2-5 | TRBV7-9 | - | CASSLEGEETQYF | TGTGCCAGCAGCTTAGAAGGGGAAGAGACCCAGTACTTC
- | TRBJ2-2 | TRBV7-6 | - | CASSLRQRVGDTGELFF | TGTGCCAGCAGCTTACGGCAGCGGGTCGGGGACACCGGGGAGCTGTTTTTT
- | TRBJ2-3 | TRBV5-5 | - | CASSLAEGYGADTQYF | TGTGCCAGCAGCTTGGCGGAGGGCTACGGGGCAGATACGCAGTATTTT
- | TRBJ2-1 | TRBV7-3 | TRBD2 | CASSWTRDYEQFF | TGTGCCAGCAGCTGGACTAGGGACTATGAGCAGTTCTTC
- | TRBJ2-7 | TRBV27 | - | CASAYRRPYEQYF | TGTGCCAGCGCCTACCGGCGGCCCTACGAGCAGTACTTC
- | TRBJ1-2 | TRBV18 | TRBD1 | CASSPEGSGGNGYTF | TGTGCCAGCTCACCCGAGGGTTCAGGGGGCAATGGCTACACCTTC
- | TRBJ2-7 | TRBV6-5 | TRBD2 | CASSPIAGGGYEQYF | TGTGCCAGCAGTCCAATAGCGGGAGGGGGATACGAGCAGTACTTC
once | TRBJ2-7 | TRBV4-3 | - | CASSLEAGSSTGEQYF | TGCGCCAGCAGCCTTGAGGCGGGGAGCTCAACAGGCGAGCAGTACTTC
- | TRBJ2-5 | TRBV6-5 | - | CASSYSGGIETQYF | TGTGCCAGCAGTTACTCCGGCGGGATAGAGACCCAGTACTTC
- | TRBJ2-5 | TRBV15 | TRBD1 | CATSPPPGQETQYF | TGTGCCACCAGCCCCCCGCCGGGACAGGAGACCCAGTACTTC
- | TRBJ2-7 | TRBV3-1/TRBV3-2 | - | CASSPNLRTRSDEQYF | TGTGCCAGCAGCCCTAACCTTAGGACTCGCTCGGACGAGCAGTACTTC
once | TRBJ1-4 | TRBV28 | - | CASSSRGPVEKLFF | TGTGCCAGCAGTTCGCGGGGGCCGGTTGAAAAACTGTTTTTT
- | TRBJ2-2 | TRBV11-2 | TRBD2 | CASSSGLAGYTGELFF | TGTGCCAGCAGCTCTGGACTAGCGGGATACACCGGGGAGCTGTTTTTT
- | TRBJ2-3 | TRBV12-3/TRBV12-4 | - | CASSLQTDTQYF | TGTGCCAGCAGTTTGCAGACAGATACGCAGTATTTT
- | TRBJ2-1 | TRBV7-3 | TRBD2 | CASSSGTSLNEQFF | TGTGCCAGCAGCTCCGGGACTAGCCTAAATGAGCAGTTCTTC
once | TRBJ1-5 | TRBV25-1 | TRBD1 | CASRGTGETQPQHF | TGTGCCAGCAGAGGGACAGGGGAGACTCAGCCCCAGCATTTT
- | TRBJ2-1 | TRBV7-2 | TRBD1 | CASSPRDRPLEQFF | TGTGCCAGCAGTCCCCGGGACAGGCCCCTTGAGCAGTTCTTC
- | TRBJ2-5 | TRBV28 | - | CASIGWETQYF | TGTGCCAGCATCGGGTGGGAGACCCAGTACTTC
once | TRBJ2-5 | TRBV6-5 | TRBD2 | CASGSGRAGVETQYF | TGTGCCAGCGGCAGCGGGAGGGCCGGGGTGGAGACCCAGTACTTC
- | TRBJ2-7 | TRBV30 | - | CAWRANRRYSYEQYF | TGTGCCTGGAGGGCCAACAGGCGTTACTCCTACGAGCAGTACTTC
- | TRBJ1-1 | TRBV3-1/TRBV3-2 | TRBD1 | CASSQDLGTEEAFF | TGTGCCAGCAGCCAAGATCTTGGGACAGAAGAAGCTTTCTTT
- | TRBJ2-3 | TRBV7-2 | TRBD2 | CASSLRAGGRTDTQYF | TGTGCCAGCAGCTTACGCGCCGGCGGGAGGACAGATACGCAGTATTTT
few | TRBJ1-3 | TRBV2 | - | CASSEGSGVGNTIYF | TGTGCCAGCAGTGAAGGGAGCGGGGTGGGAAACACCATATATTTT
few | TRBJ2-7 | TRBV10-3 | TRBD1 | CAGSGDRGSQYEQYF | TGTGCCGGCAGTGGCGACAGGGGGTCACAGTACGAGCAGTACTTC
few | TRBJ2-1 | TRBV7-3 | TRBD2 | CASSRLAGGIGEQFF | TGTGCCAGCAGTAGACTAGCGGGAGGGATCGGTGAGCAGTTCTTC
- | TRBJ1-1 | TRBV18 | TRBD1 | CASSFYDRGTEAFF | TGTGCCAGCTCTTTTTACGACAGGGGAACTGAAGCTTTCTTT
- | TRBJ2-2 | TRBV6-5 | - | CASSLRQGSGELFF | TGTGCCAGCAGTTTACGGCAGGGTAGCGGGGAGCTGTTTTTT
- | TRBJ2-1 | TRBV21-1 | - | CASSIGQGADHEQFF | TGTGCCAGCAGCATCGGACAGGGGGCGGATCATGAGCAGTTCTTC
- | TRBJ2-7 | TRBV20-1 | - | CSASTGPYEQYF | TGCAGTGCTAGTACAGGACCCTACGAGCAGTACTTC
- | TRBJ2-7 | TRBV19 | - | CASSMVGPDEQYF | TGTGCCAGTAGTATGGTCGGTCCGGACGAGCAGTACTTC
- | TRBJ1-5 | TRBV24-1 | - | CATSTGNQPQHF | TGTGCCACCAGTACGGGGAATCAGCCCCAGCATTTT
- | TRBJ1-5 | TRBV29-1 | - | CSVEVGGSGNQPQHF | TGCAGCGTTGAAGTTGGCGGGTCCGGCAATCAGCCCCAGCATTTT
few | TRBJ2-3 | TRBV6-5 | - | CASSYGYRDPDTQYF | TGTGCCAGCAGTTACGGGTACAGGGACCCAGATACGCAGTATTTT
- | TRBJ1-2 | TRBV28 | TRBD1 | CASSLTGGGYTF | TGTGCCAGCAGCCTTACAGGGGGAGGGTACACCTTC
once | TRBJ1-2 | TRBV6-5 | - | CASRSLAYGYTF | TGTGCCAGCAGGTCTTTAGCCTATGGCTACACCTTC
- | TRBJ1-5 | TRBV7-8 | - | CASSVRGGMGQPQHF | TGTGCCAGCAGCGTTAGGGGGGGCATGGGTCAGCCCCAGCATTTT
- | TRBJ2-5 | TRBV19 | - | CASSITGTQYQETQYF | TGTGCCAGTAGTATCACCGGGACACAGTACCAAGAGACCCAGTACTTC
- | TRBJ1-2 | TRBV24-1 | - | CATSDQGYGYTF | TGTGCCACCAGTGACCAGGGCTATGGCTACACCTTC
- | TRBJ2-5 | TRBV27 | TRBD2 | CASSRRTSGSGETQYF | TGTGCCAGCAGCCGTAGGACTAGCGGGAGTGGAGAGACCCAGTACTTC
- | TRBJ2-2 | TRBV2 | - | CASSGSSTGELFF | TGTGCCAGCAGTGGTTCGTCCACCGGGGAGCTGTTTTTT
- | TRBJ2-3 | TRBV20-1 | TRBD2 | CSASGGAGTSGRATDTQYF | TGCAGTGCTAGTGGCGGGGCCGGGACTAGCGGGAGGGCCACAGATACGCAGTATTTT
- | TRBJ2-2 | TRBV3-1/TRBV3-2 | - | CASSHLGLDTGELFF | TGTGCCAGCAGCCACCTCGGACTCGACACCGGGGAGCTGTTTTTT
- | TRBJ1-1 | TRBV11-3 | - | CASSDDRNTEAFF | TGTGCCAGCAGCGACGACAGGAACACTGAAGCTTTCTTT
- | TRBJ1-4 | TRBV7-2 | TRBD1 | CASSLDPTGSAEKLFF | TGTGCCAGCAGCTTAGATCCGACAGGGTCAGCTGAAAAACTGTTTTTT
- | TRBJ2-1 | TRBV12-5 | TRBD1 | CASGLVHSWGQLYNEQFF | TGTGCTAGTGGTTTGGTACATTCGTGGGGACAGCTTTACAATGAGCAGTTCTTC
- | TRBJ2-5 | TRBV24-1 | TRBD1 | CATSGQGAGETQYF | TGTGCCACCAGTGGGCAGGGGGCTGGGGAGACCCAGTACTTC
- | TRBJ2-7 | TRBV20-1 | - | CSASEAYAGEQYF | TGCAGTGCTAGTGAGGCCTATGCGGGCGAGCAGTACTTC
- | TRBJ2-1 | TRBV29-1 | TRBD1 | CSGGQDNEQFF | TGCAGCGGGGGACAGGACAATGAGCAGTTCTTC
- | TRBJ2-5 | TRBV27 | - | CASRPYSIMYQETQYF | TGTGCCAGCAGACCCTACAGTATTATGTACCAAGAGACCCAGTACTTC
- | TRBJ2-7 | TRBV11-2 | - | CASSLVRGYEQYF | TGTGCCAGCAGCTTAGTGCGGGGTTACGAGCAGTACTTC
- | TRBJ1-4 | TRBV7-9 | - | CAHTRVENEKLFF | TGTGCCCATACCAGGGTGGAGAATGAAAAACTGTTTTTT
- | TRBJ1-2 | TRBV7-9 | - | CASSLDGGAGYTF | TGTGCCAGCAGCTTAGATGGGGGCGCGGGCTACACCTTC
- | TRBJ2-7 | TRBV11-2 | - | CASSSQTGGYYEQYF | TGTGCCAGCAGCTCTCAGACAGGAGGCTACTACGAGCAGTACTTC
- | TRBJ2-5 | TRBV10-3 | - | CAISESRETQYF | TGTGCCATCAGTGAGTCGAGGGAGACCCAGTACTTC
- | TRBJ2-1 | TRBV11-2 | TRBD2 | CASSFRLAGDNEQFF | TGTGCCAGCAGCTTCCGACTAGCGGGAGACAATGAGCAGTTCTTC
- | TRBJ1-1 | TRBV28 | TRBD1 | CASSSNRGENTEAFF | TGTGCCAGCAGTTCTAACAGGGGGGAGAACACTGAAGCTTTCTTT